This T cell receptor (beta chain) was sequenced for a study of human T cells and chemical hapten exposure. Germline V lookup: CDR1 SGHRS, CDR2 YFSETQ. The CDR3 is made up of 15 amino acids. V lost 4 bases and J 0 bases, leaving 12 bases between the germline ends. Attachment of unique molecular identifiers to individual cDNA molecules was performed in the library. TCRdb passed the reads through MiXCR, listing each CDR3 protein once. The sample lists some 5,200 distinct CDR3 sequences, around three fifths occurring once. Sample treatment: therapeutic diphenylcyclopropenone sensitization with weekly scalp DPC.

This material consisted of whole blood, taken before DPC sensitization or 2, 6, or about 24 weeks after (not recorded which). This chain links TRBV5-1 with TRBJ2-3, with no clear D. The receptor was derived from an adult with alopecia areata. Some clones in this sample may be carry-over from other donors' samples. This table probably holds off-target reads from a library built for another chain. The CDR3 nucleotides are TGCGCCAGCAGCCCAGGCACTTCTAGCACAGATACGCAGTATTTT. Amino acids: CASSPGTSSTDTQYF.